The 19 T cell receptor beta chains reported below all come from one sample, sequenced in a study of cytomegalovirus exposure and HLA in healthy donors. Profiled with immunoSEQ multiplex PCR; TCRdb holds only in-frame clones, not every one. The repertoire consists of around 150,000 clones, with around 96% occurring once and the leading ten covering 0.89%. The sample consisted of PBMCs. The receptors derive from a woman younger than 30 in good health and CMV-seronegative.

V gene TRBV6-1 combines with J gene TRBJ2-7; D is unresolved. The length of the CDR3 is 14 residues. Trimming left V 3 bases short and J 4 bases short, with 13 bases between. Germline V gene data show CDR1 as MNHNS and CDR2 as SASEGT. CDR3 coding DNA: TGTGCCAGCAGTGAGGGCTCAGTTCTTTACGAGCAGTACTTC. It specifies CASSEGSVLYEQYF.

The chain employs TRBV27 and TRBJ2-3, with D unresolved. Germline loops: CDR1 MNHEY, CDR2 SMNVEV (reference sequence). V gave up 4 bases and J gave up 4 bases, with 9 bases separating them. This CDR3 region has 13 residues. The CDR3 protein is CASSYLESDTQYF. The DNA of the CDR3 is TGTGCCAGCAGTTACCTAGAATCAGATACGCAGTATTTT.

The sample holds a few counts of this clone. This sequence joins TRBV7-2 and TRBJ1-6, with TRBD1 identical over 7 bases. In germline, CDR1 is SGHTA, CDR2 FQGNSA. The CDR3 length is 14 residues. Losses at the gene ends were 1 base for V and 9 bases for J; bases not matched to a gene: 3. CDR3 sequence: CASSLETGASPLHF. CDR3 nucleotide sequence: TGTGCCAGCAGCTTAGAAACAGGGGCTTCACCCCTCCACTTT.

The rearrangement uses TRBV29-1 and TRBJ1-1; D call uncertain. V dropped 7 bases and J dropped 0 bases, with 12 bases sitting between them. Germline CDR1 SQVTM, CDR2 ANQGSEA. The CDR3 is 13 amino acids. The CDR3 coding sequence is TGCAGCGCCGGAACTATCTTGAACACTGAAGCTTTCTTT. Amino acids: CSAGTILNTEAFF.

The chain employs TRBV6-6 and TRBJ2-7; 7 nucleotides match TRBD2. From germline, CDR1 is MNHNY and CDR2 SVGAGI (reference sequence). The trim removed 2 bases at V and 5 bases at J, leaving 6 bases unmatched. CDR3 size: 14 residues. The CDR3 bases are TGTGCCAGCAGTTACCCCGACAGCGGGGACGAGCAGTACTTC. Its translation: CASSYPDSGDEQYF.

The CDR3 sequence: CAWSVLQFNYGYTF. CDR3 in DNA: TGTGCCTGGAGTGTACTTCAATTCAACTATGGCTACACCTTC. The rearrangement joins TRBV30 to TRBJ1-2; the D is unclear. The CDR3 loop spans 14 amino acids. The V end lost 0 bases, the J end lost 2 bases, and 10 bases lay between the germline ends. Germline CDR1 reads GTSNPN; CDR2 reads SVGIG (reference sequence).

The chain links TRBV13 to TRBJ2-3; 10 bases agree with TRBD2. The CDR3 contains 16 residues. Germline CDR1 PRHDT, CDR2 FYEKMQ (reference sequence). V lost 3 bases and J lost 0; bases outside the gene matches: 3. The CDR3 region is CASSFKRGGSTDTQYF. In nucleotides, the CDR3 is TGTGCCAGCAGCTTTAAGCGGGGGGGCAGCACAGATACGCAGTATTTT.

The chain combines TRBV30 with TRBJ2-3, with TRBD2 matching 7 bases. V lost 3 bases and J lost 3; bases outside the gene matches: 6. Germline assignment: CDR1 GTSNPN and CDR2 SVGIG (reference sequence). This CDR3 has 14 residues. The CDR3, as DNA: TGTGCCTGGAGCCAGGTCGGGGGGACAGATACGCAGTATTTT. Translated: CAWSQVGGTDTQYF.

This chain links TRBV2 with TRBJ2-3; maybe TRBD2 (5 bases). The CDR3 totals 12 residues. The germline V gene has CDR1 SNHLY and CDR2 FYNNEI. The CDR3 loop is CAQEGSTDTQYF. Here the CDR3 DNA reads TGTGCACAAGAGGGTTCCACAGATACGCAGTATTTT.

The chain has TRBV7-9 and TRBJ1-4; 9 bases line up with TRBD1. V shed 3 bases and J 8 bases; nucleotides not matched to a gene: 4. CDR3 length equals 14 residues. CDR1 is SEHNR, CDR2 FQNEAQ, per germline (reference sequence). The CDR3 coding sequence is TGTGCCAGCAGCTTCAATACAGGGGGCGAAAAACTGTTTTTT. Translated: CASSFNTGGEKLFF.

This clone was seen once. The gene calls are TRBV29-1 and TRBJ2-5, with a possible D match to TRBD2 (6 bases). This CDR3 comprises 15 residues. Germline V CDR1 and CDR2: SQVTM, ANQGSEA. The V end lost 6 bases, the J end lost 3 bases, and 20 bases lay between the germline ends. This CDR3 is CSVAQSGSREETQYF. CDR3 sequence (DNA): TGCAGCGTCGCGCAATCCGGGAGCAGGGAAGAGACCCAGTACTTC.

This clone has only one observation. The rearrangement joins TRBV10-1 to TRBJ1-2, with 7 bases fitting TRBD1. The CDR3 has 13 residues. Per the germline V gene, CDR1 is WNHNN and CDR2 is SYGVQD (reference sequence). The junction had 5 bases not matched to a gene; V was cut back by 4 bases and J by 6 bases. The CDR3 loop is CASSGRRGHGYTF. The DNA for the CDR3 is TGCGCCAGCAGTGGACGTAGGGGGCATGGCTACACCTTC.

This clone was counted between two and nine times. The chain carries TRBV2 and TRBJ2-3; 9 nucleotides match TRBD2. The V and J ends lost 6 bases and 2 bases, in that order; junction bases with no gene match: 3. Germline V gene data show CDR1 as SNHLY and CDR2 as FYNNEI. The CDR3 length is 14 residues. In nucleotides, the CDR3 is TGTGCCAGCAGGCGGGGGGGCCCCACAGATACGCAGTATTTT. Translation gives CASRRGGPTDTQYF.

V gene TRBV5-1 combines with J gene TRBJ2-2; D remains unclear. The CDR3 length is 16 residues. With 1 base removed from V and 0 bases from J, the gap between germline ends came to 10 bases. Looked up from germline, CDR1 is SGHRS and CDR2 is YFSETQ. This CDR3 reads CASSLYPDTNTGELFF. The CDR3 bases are TGCGCCAGCAGCTTGTACCCCGACACGAACACCGGGGAGCTGTTTTTT.

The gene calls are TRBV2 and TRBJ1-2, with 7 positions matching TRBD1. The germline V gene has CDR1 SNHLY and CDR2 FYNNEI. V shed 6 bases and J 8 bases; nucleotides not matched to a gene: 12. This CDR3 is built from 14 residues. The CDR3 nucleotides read TGTGCCAGCAGGAGAGGACAGGTCGGTGGAGGCTACACCTTC. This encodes CASRRGQVGGGYTF.

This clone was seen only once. CDR3 coding DNA: TGTGCCAGCAGCTCGGCAGGGGTTGGCACAGATACGCAGTATTTT. It translates to CASSSAGVGTDTQYF. This chain uses TRBV5-4 with TRBJ2-3; D possibly corresponds to TRBD1 (6 bases). With 3 bases removed from V and 1 base from J, the gap between germline ends came to 12 bases. Germline CDR1 is SGHNT and CDR2 is YYREEE (reference sequence). The CDR3 contains 15 residues.

Here the CDR3 reads CATESVGQGVYEQFF. In DNA form, the CDR3 reads TGTGCCACCGAGTCGGTGGGACAGGGTGTCTATGAGCAGTTCTTC. The rearrangement uses TRBV19 and TRBJ2-1; 9 nucleotides agree with TRBD1. V lost 10 bases and J lost 8; bases outside the gene matches: 15. Germline V gives CDR1 LNHDA, CDR2 SQIVND (reference sequence). This CDR3 contains 15 residues.

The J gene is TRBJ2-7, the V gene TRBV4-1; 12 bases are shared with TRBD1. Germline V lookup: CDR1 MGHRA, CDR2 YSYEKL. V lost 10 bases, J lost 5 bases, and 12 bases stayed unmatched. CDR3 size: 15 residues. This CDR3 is CATNSPGQGANEQYF. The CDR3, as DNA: TGCGCCACCAATTCCCCGGGACAGGGGGCCAACGAGCAGTACTTC.

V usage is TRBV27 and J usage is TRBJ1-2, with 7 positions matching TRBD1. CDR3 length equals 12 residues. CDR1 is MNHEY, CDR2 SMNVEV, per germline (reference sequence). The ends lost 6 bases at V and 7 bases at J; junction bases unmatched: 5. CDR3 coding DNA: TGTGCCAGCAGCAAGACAGGGACTGGCTACACCTTC. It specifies CASSKTGTGYTF.